The 8 T cell receptor beta chains presented below share a single source sample, sequenced in a study of blood T cell repertoires in COVID-19. The method was immunoSEQ multiplex PCR; TCRdb's version includes in-frame clones alone and lacks a portion of them. The sample records about 220,000 clones, almost 90% being singletons. The sequenced sample was PBMCs or T cells enriched from blood (not recorded which). The receptor source for this set is a woman aged 45-65 years with acute COVID-19.

The chain carries TRBV7-2 and TRBJ2-3; TRBD1 matches at 7 bases. Germline loops: CDR1 SGHTA, CDR2 FQGNSA. The CDR3 contains 15 residues. V lost 5 bases to trimming and J lost 3 bases; unmatched junction nucleotides: 8. The CDR3 sequence: CASSHRQGRTDTQYF. CDR3 DNA: TGTGCCAGCAGCCACCGACAGGGCCGGACAGATACGCAGTATTTT.

The rearrangement links TRBV24-1 to TRBJ2-1; 7 bases agree with TRBD2. The CDR3 sequence is 18 residues long. V was clipped by 0 bases and J by 0 bases; unmatched bases: 7. Germline V lookup: CDR1 KGHDR, CDR2 SFDVKD. CDR3 in DNA: TGTGCCACCAGTGATTTGGGGGGGGACGACTTCTCCTACAATGAGCAGTTCTTC. Translated, it gives CATSDLGGDDFSYNEQFF.

This sequence joins TRBV4-1 and TRBJ1-2; 12 positions agree with TRBD1. The CDR3 length is 16 residues. Germline V lookup: CDR1 MGHRA, CDR2 YSYEKL. J gave up 7 bases and V 0 bases, and 6 bases lay outside the gene matches. The CDR3 sequence: CASSQDQGTGGSGYTF. The CDR3 region has the DNA TGCGCCAGCAGCCAAGATCAAGGGACAGGGGGCTCTGGCTACACCTTC.

The CDR3 spells CASRVTSESSYNEQFF. The CDR3 nucleotides read TGTGCCAGCAGGGTAACTAGCGAAAGCTCCTACAATGAGCAGTTCTTC. The rearrangement links TRBV2 to TRBJ2-1; 7 positions match TRBD2. This CDR3 contains 16 residues. The germline CDR1 and CDR2 sequences are SNHLY and FYNNEI. J was trimmed by 0 bases and V by 6 bases; bases with no gene match: 8.

The rearrangement joins TRBV19 to TRBJ2-7; 7 bases are a match to TRBD1. Germline assignment: CDR1 LNHDA and CDR2 SQIVND (reference sequence). The J segment lost 6 bases and the V segment lost 5 bases, leaving 16 bases of the junction unmatched. The CDR3 loop spans 16 amino acids. CDR3 in amino acids: CASSGKTGTASREQYF. The CDR3 coding sequence is TGTGCCAGTAGTGGAAAGACCGGGACAGCGTCTCGCGAGCAGTACTTC.

Comments on this clone: A junction end diverges from the germline sequence, so it may reflect a read error. This chain uses TRBV28 with TRBJ1-4, with 7 bases matching TRBD1. Per the germline V gene, CDR1 is MDHEN and CDR2 is SYDVKM. The CDR3 spans 14 residues. The CDR3 coding sequence is TGTGCCAGCACTTTAGGGGGCCAGGAGGAAAAACTGTTTTTT. Translation: CASTLGGQEEKLFF. Looking up the rest from reference TRBV28 and TRBJ1-4 gives the full variable domain: DVKVTQSSRYLVKRTGEKVFLECVQDMDHENMFWYRQDPGLGLRLIYFSYDVKMKEKGDIPEGYSVSREKKERFSLILESASTNQTSMYLCASTLGGQEEKLFFGSGTQLSVL.

This clone was detected only a few times. The genes are TRBV3-1 (or the pseudogene TRBV3-2) and TRBJ1-6; 10 nucleotides align to TRBD1. The germline V gene encodes CDR1 LGHDT and CDR2 YNNKEL (reference sequence). The J segment lost 7 bases and the V segment lost 1 base, leaving 1 base of the junction unmatched. The CDR3 loop spans 15 amino acids. CDR3 coding DNA: TGTGCCAGCAGCCAAGGGGACAGGGGCAATTCACCCCTCCACTTT. This codes for CASSQGDRGNSPLHF.

The chain couples TRBV9 to TRBJ2-1; 7 bases agree with TRBD1. The germline V gene encodes CDR1 SGDLS and CDR2 YYNGEE. The CDR3 extends over 16 amino acids. Germline trimming cut 0 bases from V and 4 bases from J; bases unmatched to any gene: 7. CDR3 in amino acids: CASSVVTGVGYNEQFF. The CDR3 DNA reads as TGTGCCAGCAGCGTAGTTACAGGGGTGGGGTACAATGAGCAGTTCTTC.